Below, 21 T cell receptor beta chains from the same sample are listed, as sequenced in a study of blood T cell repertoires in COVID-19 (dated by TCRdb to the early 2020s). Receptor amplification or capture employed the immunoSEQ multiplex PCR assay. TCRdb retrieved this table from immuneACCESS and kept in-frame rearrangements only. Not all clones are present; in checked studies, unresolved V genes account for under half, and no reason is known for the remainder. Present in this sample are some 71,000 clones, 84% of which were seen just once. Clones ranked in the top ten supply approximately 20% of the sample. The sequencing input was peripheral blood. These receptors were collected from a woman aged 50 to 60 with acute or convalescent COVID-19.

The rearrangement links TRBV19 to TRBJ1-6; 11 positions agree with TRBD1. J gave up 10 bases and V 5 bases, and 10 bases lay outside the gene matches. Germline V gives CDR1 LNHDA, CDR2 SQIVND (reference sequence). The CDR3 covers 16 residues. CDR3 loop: CASSLRTGGKGSPLHF. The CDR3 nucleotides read TGTGCCAGTAGTCTAAGGACAGGGGGCAAGGGGTCACCCCTCCACTTT. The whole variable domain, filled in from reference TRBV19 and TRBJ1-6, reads DGGITQSPKYLFRKEGQNVTLSCEQNLNHDAMYWYRQDPGQGLRLIYYSQIVNDFQKGDIAEGYSVSREKKESFPLTVTSAQKNPTAFYLCASSLRTGGKGSPLHFGNGTRLTVT.

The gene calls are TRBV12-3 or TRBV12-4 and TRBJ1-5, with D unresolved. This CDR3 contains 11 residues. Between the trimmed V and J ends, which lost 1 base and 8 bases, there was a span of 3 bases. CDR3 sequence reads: CASSLGEPQHF. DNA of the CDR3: TGTGCCAGCAGTTTAGGCGAGCCCCAGCATTTT.

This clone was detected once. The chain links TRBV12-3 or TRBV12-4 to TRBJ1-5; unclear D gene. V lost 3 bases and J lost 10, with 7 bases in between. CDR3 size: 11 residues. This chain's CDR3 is CASSFGAPQHF. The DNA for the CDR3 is TGTGCCAGCAGTTTTGGAGCACCCCAGCATTTT.

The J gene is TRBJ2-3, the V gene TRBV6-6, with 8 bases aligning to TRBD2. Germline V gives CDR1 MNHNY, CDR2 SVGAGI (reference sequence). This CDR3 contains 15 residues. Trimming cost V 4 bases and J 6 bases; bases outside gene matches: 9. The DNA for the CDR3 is TGTGCCAGCAGTTCGGGGGGGCTTCGGATGGATACGCAGTATTTT. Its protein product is CASSSGGLRMDTQYF.

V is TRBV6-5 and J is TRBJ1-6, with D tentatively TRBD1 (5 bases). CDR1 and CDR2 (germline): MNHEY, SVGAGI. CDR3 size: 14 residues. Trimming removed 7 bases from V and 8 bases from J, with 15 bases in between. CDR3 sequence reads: CASKTAGNDSPLHF. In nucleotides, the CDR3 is TGTGCCAGCAAAACGGCAGGGAATGATTCACCCCTCCACTTT.

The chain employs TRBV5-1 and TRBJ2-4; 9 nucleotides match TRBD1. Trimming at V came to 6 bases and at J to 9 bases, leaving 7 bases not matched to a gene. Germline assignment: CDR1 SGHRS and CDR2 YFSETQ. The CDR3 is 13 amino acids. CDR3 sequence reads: CASMGQGLAIQYF. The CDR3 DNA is TGCGCCAGCATGGGACAGGGACTCGCCATTCAGTACTTC.

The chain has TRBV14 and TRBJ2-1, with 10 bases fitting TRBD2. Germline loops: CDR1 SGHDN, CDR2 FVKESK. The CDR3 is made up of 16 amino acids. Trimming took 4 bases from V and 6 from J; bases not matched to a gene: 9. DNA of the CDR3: TGTGCCAGCAGCCCACAACCGGGACTAGCGACCAATGAGCAGTTCTTC. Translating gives CASSPQPGLATNEQFF.

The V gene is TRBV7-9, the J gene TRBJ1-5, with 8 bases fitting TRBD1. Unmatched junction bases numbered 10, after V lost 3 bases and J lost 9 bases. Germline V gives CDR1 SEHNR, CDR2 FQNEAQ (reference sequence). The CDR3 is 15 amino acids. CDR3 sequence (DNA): TGTGCCAGCAGCTTTGACAGGGGCCGCATCATGCCCCAGCATTTT. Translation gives CASSFDRGRIMPQHF. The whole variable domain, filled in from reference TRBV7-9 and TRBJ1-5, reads DTGVSQNPRHKITKRGQNVTFRCDPISEHNRLYWYRQTLGQGPEFLTYFQNEAQLEKSRLLSDRFSAERPKGSFSTLEIQRTEQGDSAMYLCASSFDRGRIMPQHFGDGTRLSIL.

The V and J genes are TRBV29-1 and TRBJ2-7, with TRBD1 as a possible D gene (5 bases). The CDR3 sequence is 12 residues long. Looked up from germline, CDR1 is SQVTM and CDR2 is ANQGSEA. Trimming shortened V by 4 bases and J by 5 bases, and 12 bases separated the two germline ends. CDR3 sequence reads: CSVVERGHEQYF. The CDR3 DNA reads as TGCAGCGTTGTGGAAAGGGGCCACGAGCAGTACTTC.

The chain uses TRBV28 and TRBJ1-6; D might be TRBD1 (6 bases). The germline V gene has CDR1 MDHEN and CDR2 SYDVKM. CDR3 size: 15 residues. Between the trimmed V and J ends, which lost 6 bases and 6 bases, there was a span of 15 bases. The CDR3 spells CASRGRTAVNSPLHF. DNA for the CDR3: TGTGCCAGCAGAGGACGGACAGCAGTTAATTCACCCCTCCACTTT.

The CDR3 nucleotides read TGTGCCAGCAGCCCGAGGGCCCGGGAAAAACTGTTTTTT. This gives the protein CASSPRAREKLFF. This rearrangement joins TRBV7-2 to TRBJ1-4; D gene ambiguous. Germline V gene sequence: CDR1 SGHTA, CDR2 FQGNSA. Between the trimmed V and J ends, which lost 5 bases and 8 bases, there was a span of 12 bases. The CDR3 totals 13 residues.

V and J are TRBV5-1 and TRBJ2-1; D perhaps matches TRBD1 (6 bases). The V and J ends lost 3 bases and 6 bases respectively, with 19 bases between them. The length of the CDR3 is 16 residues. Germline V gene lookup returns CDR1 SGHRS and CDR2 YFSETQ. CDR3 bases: TGCGCCAGCAGCTACGCAGGGGCTGCTCTCGGCAATGAGCAGTTCTTC. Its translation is CASSYAGAALGNEQFF.

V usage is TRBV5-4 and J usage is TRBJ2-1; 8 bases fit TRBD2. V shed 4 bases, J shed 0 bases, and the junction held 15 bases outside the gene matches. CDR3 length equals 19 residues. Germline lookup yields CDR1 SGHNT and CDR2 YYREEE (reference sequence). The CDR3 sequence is CASSVPHAGGFLSYNEQFF. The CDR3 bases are TGTGCCAGCAGCGTCCCTCATGCGGGAGGTTTTCTCTCCTACAATGAGCAGTTCTTC.

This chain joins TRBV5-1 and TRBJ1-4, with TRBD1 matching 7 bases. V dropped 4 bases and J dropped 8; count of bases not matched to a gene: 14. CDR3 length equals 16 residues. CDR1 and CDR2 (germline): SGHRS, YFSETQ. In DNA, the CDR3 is TGCGCCAGCAGCCCCGGGACAGCTAGGGGTAACGAAAAACTGTTTTTT. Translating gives CASSPGTARGNEKLFF. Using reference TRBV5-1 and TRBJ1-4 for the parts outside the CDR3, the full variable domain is KAGVTQTPRYLIKTRGQQVTLSCSPISGHRSVSWYQQTPGQGLQFLFEYFSETQRNKGNFPGRFSGRQFSNSRSEMNVSTLELGDSALYLCASSPGTARGNEKLFFGSGTQLSVL.

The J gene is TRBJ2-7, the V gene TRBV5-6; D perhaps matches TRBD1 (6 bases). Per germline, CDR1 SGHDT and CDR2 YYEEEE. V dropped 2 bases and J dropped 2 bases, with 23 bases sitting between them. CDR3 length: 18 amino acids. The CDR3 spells CASSLVSPDSPFPYEQYF. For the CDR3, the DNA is TGTGCCAGCAGCTTAGTATCTCCGGACAGCCCCTTTCCCTACGAGCAGTACTTC.

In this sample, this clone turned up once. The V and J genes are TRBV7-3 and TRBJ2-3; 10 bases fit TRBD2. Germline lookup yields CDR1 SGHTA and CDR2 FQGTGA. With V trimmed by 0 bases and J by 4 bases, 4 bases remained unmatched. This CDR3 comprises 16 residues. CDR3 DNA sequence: TGTGCCAGCAGCTTAACCACGGGGACTAGCGCAGATACGCAGTATTTT. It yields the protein CASSLTTGTSADTQYF.

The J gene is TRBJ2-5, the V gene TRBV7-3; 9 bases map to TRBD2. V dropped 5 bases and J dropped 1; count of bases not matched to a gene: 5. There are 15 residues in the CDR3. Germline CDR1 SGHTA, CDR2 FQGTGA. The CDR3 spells CASSRNSGSQETQYF. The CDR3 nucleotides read TGTGCCAGCAGCAGAAATAGCGGGAGCCAAGAGACCCAGTACTTC.

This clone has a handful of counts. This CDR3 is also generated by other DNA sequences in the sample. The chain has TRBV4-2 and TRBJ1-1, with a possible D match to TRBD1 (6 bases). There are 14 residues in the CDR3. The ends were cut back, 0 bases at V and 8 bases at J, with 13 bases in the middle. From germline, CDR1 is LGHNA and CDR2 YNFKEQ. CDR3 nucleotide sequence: TGTGCCAGCAGCCAAGATAGGGGGAGTACCGAAGCTTTCTTT. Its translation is CASSQDRGSTEAFF.

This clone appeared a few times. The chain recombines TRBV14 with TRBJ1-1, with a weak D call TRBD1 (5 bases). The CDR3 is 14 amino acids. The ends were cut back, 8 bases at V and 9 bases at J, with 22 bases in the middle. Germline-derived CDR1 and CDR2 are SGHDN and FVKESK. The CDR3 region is CASRSWDSSPKAFF. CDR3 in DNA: TGTGCCAGCCGATCTTGGGACTCTTCCCCGAAAGCTTTCTTT.

The CDR3 protein is CASSQSKGHGYEQYF. The CDR3 coding sequence is TGCGCCAGCAGTCAATCGAAGGGACACGGCTACGAGCAGTACTTC. The chain joins TRBV23-1 to TRBJ2-7; tentative D call: TRBD1 (6 bases). TRBV23-1 is noted as an ORF with a role that remains uncertain. Trimming took 0 bases from V and 3 from J, leaving 12 bases between them. The CDR3 has 15 residues.

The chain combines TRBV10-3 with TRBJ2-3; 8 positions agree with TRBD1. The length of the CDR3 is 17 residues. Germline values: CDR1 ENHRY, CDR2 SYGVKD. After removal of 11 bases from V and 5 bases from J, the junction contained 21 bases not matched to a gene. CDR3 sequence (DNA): TGTGCCCCCAGGGGGCGGGTGGGGGGAGGACCACAAGATACGCAGTATTTT. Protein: CAPRGRVGGGPQDTQYF.